This T cell receptor beta chain was observed in a study of monozygotic twins with inflammatory bowel disease. General study findings and limits: Especially with disease activity, IBD patients shared fewer clonotypes with others than healthy twins did. The study found lower TCRbeta diversity (inverse Simpson) in IBD patients than in healthy co-twins.

An approximately 2.7 ml blood sample was drawn per donor. A note on this clonotype: No antigen is known for it.

CDR1 is MNHNS, CDR2 SASEGT, per germline. The CDR3 runs 15 residues. Added by template switching were UMIs that each held a 6-nucleotide sample barcode. One entry per CDR3 protein, without DNA, is what TCRdb gives after re-calling the 5' RACE reads. The sample totals approximately 400,000 distinct CDR3 sequences; its top ten clones hold 2.4%. This TCR was recovered from a human donor with ulcerative colitis or Crohn's disease, or a healthy co-twin of an affected twin (not recorded which). What was sequenced was blood. V is TRBV6-1 and J is TRBJ2-1. This CDR3 reads CASRTRGAPYNEQFF.